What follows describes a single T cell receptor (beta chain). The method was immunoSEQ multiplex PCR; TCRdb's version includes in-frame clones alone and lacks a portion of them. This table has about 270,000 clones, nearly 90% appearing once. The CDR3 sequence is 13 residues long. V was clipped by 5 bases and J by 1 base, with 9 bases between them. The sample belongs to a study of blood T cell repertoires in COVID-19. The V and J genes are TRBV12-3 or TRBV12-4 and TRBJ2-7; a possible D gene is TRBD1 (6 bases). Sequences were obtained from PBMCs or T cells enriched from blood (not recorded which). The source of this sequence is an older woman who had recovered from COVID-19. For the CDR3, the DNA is TGTGCCAGCAGTCCCGGACAGTCCTACGAGCAGTACTTC. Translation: CASSPGQSYEQYF.